The clone carrying this T cell receptor beta chain was recorded a few times. Antigen unknown. Reverse transcribed after extraction, RNA yielded cDNA as the sequencing template. Profiling relied on immunoSEQ multiplex PCR, and the TCRdb table lists in-frame clones only, not all of them. The sample shows over 85,000 clones, around 70% of them seen only once. Germline values: CDR1 SEHNR, CDR2 FQNEAQ (reference sequence). V shed 2 bases, J shed 5 bases, and the junction held 5 bases outside the gene matches. The CDR3 runs 14 residues. This sample is part of a study of CD8+ T cells in alopecia areata. The sample's treatment: oral pan-JAK inhibitor, 5-10 mg twice daily. Collection of lesional scalp punch biopsies and peripheral blood was performed in alopecia areata patients. The study, taken as a whole, reports: In lesional scalp, particularly from alopecia totalis/universalis, clonality was higher than in normal scalp. A single nonresponder leaves the baseline CD8+ expansion link to response uncertain.

The material was CD8+ T cells sorted from blood, obtained between weeks 43 and 45, from a patient treated with tofacitinib. The receptor was derived from a human donor with alopecia areata. This chain uses TRBV7-9 with TRBJ2-7, with 8 bases lining up with TRBD1. CDR3 bases: TGTGCCAGCAGCTTACTAGGACAGGGAGACGAGCAGTACTTC. This gives the protein CASSLLGQGDEQYF.